The source of this TCR beta chain is a study of blood T cell repertoires in COVID-19. The CDR3 spans 15 residues. Germline V gene data show CDR1 as LNHDA and CDR2 as SQIVND (reference sequence). The J segment lost 3 bases and the V segment lost 6 bases, leaving 6 bases of the junction unmatched. As processed by the authors: Reference gene primer amplification yielded estimated nucleated cell counts. Measured with immunoSEQ multiplex PCR; TCRdb has only the in-frame clones, and not every one. V and J calls plus clone size are reproduced from that table; the DNA served to infer D and trimming. The data show 250,000 to 300,000 clones, with 90% to 95% seen just once and 1.2% held by the top ten.

The gene calls are TRBV19 and TRBJ2-2; TRBD2 agrees at 8 bases. The TCR was taken from a human donor in a cohort exposed to, infected with or recovered from COVID-19 (not recorded which). The donor label of this sample is uncertain. The sample taken for sequencing was PBMCs or T cells enriched from blood (not recorded which). CDR3 DNA sequence: TGTGCCAGTAGAGGACTAGCCCCACACACCGGGGAGCTGTTTTTT. Residues: CASRGLAPHTGELFF.